This T cell receptor (beta chain) was captured by sequencing in a study of early stage breast cancer tumors. This clone was observed a single time. Data came from immunoSEQ multiplex PCR; TCRdb stores just in-frame clones and leaves some out. Of 65,000 to 75,000 clones in the sample, 80% were seen once. V was clipped by 3 bases and J by 7 bases; unmatched bases: 9. Germline V gives CDR1 LNHDA, CDR2 SQIVND (reference sequence). This CDR3 has 17 residues. The material sequenced was blood. The origin of this receptor is a person in their 40s with breast cancer. The chain has TRBV19 and TRBJ2-1; TRBD2 aligns across 13 bases. The CDR3 DNA is TGTGCCAGTAGTATGACCCTACTAGCGGGAGGGGGGAATGAGCAGTTCTTC. Its translation is CASSMTLLAGGGNEQFF.